The 5 T cell receptor beta chains below come from one sample, sequenced in a study of metastatic and nonmetastatic thyroid tumors. Until they underwent thyroid surgery, no patient had received any treatment. TCRdb re-called clones from the PCR reads using MiXCR. The sample carries some 15,000 clones, less than 20% recorded once. The source material was blood. All receptors come from a female donor with papillary thyroid cancer or a benign thyroid nodule (not recorded which). Some clones in this sample may be carry-over from other donors' samples.

There are many counts of this clone. The chain has TRBV7-2 and TRBJ2-2; unclear D gene. Trimming took 3 bases from V and 7 from J, leaving 12 bases between them. The CDR3 runs to 14 residues. Germline V gene sequence: CDR1 SGHTA, CDR2 FQGNSA. The DNA of the CDR3 is TGTGCCAGCAGCTTCCAGTTACTGGGCGGGGAGCTGTTTTTT. Amino acids: CASSFQLLGGELFF.

This clone was picked up many times. The rearrangement joins TRBV20-1 to TRBJ2-1; TRBD2 matches 8 bases. J lost 16 bases, V lost 5 bases, and 10 bases had no gene match. The germline gives CDR1 DFQATT, CDR2 SNEGSKA (reference sequence). CDR3 length: 11 residues. The CDR3 protein is CSAVRGTSRFF. CDR3 sequence (DNA): TGCAGTGCTGTCAGAGGGACTAGTAGATTCTTC.

This clone was counted many times. Other DNA sequences from this sample encode an identical CDR3 as well. In nucleotides, the CDR3 is TGCAGTGCTCCCTCCTCAGGCGCCGGGGAGCTGTTTTTT. Its translation: CSAPSSGAGELFF. V gene TRBV20-1 combines with J gene TRBJ2-2; D is unresolved. Germline loops: CDR1 DFQATT, CDR2 SNEGSKA (reference sequence). The CDR3 loop spans 13 amino acids. V lost 5 bases to trimming and J lost 6 bases, with 13 bases between them.

This clone was seen only a few times. The gene calls are TRBV6-1 and TRBJ2-7, with D possibly being TRBD2 (6 bases). The CDR3 consists of 12 residues. The germline V and J ends were trimmed by 6 bases and 5 bases, with 11 bases remaining between them. Germline V gene data show CDR1 as MNHNS and CDR2 as SASEGT. DNA for the CDR3: TGTGCCAGCAGCCCCCGGGGGAACGAGCAGTACTTC. This encodes CASSPRGNEQYF.

This clone was recorded many times. This rearrangement joins TRBV7-7 to TRBJ2-1; tentatively, D is TRBD2 (6 bases). Trimming pared 3 bases from V and 2 bases from J, leaving 20 bases between. This CDR3 region has 18 residues. Germline CDR1 and CDR2: SSHAT and FNYEAQ (reference sequence). As DNA, the CDR3 is TGTGCCAGCAGCTTGGTCTCCGCCGCGGGACTTACCTACAATGAGCAGTTCTTC. It encodes CASSLVSAAGLTYNEQFF.